The rows below give T cell receptor beta chains drawn from one sample of a study of blood T cell repertoires in COVID-19. Repertoires were generated with immunoSEQ multiplex PCR, while TCRdb's copy carries only in-frame clones and drops some. The table has some 93,000 clones, around nine tenths seen once; the top ten hold around 10%. Sequencing was carried out using peripheral blood. These receptors originate from a man aged 45-65 years with acute or convalescent COVID-19. CDR3s include the opening cysteine and the closing phenylalanine or tryptophan. Each record gives: D gene, V gene, J gene, clone size, CDR3 DNA, CDR3 protein. The D gene is left open where the match is weak. Size is omitted from some rows. Given values are once, few, many or a class for expanded clones.

-	TRBV5-4	TRBJ2-3	-	TGTGCCAGCAGATCCGCGGTCGGGGGCACAGATACGCAGTATTTT	CASRSAVGGTDTQYF
-	TRBV25-1	TRBJ1-4	-	TGTGCCAGCAGTCGCAGGGAACGAGCAACTAATGAAAAACTGTTTTTT	CASSRRERATNEKLFF
-	TRBV4-1	TRBJ1-3	-	TGCGCCAGCAGCCAGGAGCTCCACTCTGGAAACACCATATATTTT	CASSQELHSGNTIYF
-	TRBV14	TRBJ1-1	few	TGTGCCAGCAGGTATACAGTCTCCACCGAAGCTTTCTTT	CASRYTVSTEAFF
-	TRBV5-6	TRBJ2-7	-	TGTGCCAGCAGCGCCGTAAGGGAGTGCTTC	CASSAVRECF
TRBD2	TRBV5-5	TRBJ2-1	-	TGTGCCAGCAGCTTAGGGACTAGCGGGAGAGGTAGTGAGCAGTTCTTC	CASSLGTSGRGSEQFF
-	TRBV2	TRBJ1-1	-	TGTGCCAGCAGTGTGGGAGCAGCGAACACTGAAGCTTTCTTT	CASSVGAANTEAFF
TRBD1	TRBV2	TRBJ2-1	-	TGTGCCAGCAGTGGACAGGGCAATGAGCAGTTCTTC	CASSGQGNEQFF
-	TRBV15	TRBJ2-2	-	TGTGCCACCAGCATACGCGTGCAGGCCTCGGGGATCGGGGAGCTGTTTTTT	CATSIRVQASGIGELFF
-	TRBV11-2	TRBJ1-1	-	TGTGCCAGCAGCCTCGGACAGAACACTGAAGCTTTCTTT	CASSLGQNTEAFF
-	TRBV5-1	TRBJ2-1	once	TGCGCCAGCAAGGGAGGACGAGACAATGAGCAGTTCTTC	CASKGGRDNEQFF
-	TRBV7-7	TRBJ2-1	-	TGTGCCAGCAGCTTAGAAGGTGGGAGCTCCTACAATGAGCAGTTCTTC	CASSLEGGSSYNEQFF
-	TRBV5-8	TRBJ1-1	-	TGTGCCAGCAGCTTGGGCGGTTGGGTCAACACTGAAGCTTTCTTT	CASSLGGWVNTEAFF
TRBD1	TRBV30	TRBJ1-2	-	TGTGCCTGGAGTCCCCGGACAGGCATCTTCTTAGCTAACTATGGCTACACCTTC	CAWSPRTGIFLANYGYTF
TRBD1	TRBV5-1	TRBJ1-2	-	TGCGCCAGCAGCGACCGACAGGGGGGGCGGTATGGCTACACCTTC	CASSDRQGGRYGYTF
-	TRBV7-9	TRBJ1-6	-	TGTGCCAGCAGCTTAGAGGCCCGACTTTCACCCCTCCACTTT	CASSLEARLSPLHF
-	TRBV6-4	TRBJ2-7	-	TGTGCCAGCAGGGGTAAGGGGCCCTTCGACGAGCAGTACTTC	CASRGKGPFDEQYF
TRBD1	TRBV5-1	TRBJ2-3	once	TGCGCCAGCAGCTTGGCACTTAGAGGGGGCGCAGATACGCAGTATTTT	CASSLALRGGADTQYF
TRBD2	TRBV2	TRBJ2-3	-	TGTGCCAGCAGTGAAATGGCTAGCGGGGCTGATACGCAGTATTTT	CASSEMASGADTQYF
TRBD1	TRBV5-6	TRBJ1-1	-	TGTGCCAGCAGCTTGTATACAGGGGGTGACACTGAAGCTTTCTTT	CASSLYTGGDTEAFF
TRBD1	TRBV6-5	TRBJ1-1	-	TGTGCCAGCAATCGCCCGGGACAGGGGAACACTGAAGCTTTCTTT	CASNRPGQGNTEAFF
-	TRBV18	TRBJ2-3	-	TGTGCCAGCTCAGCCCAGACAGTTGGCACAGATACGCAGTATTTT	CASSAQTVGTDTQYF
TRBD2	TRBV7-9	TRBJ2-1	-	TGTGCCAGCAGCTCAGCTTTAGCGGGAGGGATCTACAATGAGCAGTTCTTC	CASSSALAGGIYNEQFF
-	TRBV2	TRBJ1-1	-	TGTGCCAGCAGCCTGGGGGGTCTAAACACTGAAGCTTTCTTT	CASSLGGLNTEAFF
TRBD2	TRBV9	TRBJ2-2	-	TGTGCCAGCAGCGTAGGATCTAGCGGGGGATCAAACACCGGGGAGCTGTTTTTT	CASSVGSSGGSNTGELFF
TRBD1	TRBV5-1	TRBJ2-2	-	TGCGCCAGCGGTGACAGGGTTGGGAGAACCGGGGAGCTGTTTTTT	CASGDRVGRTGELFF
-	TRBV6-5	TRBJ1-3	-	TGTGCCAGCAGTTACTCGACAGGAGGCTCTGGAAACACCATATATTTT	CASSYSTGGSGNTIYF
TRBD1	TRBV24-1	TRBJ2-7	few	TGTGCCACCAGTGATTCAGGGGGTCAACACTACGAGCAGTACTTC	CATSDSGGQHYEQYF
TRBD1	TRBV9	TRBJ1-1	once	TGTGCCAGCAGCGACCAACAGGGGGCGGCCACTGAAGCTTTCTTT	CASSDQQGAATEAFF
-	TRBV5-1	TRBJ2-6	-	TGCGCCAGCAGTTCCGACAGCTCAGGGGCCAACGTCCTGACTTTC	CASSSDSSGANVLTF
-	TRBV5-1	TRBJ2-6	-	TGCGCCAGCAGAAAAACAAGTCCCCTCTCTGGGGCCAACGTCCTGACTTTC	CASRKTSPLSGANVLTF
-	TRBV5-1	TRBJ2-2	-	TGCGCCAGCAGCAACTCTAGCAGGAACACCGGGGAGCTGTTTTTT	CASSNSSRNTGELFF
TRBD1	TRBV5-1	TRBJ2-2	-	TGCGCCAGCAGCTTTACAGGGGAGACCGGGGAGCTGTTTTTT	CASSFTGETGELFF
-	TRBV7-9	TRBJ1-2	-	TGTGCCAGCAGCTTACTAGGAGGAGGCTACACCTTC	CASSLLGGGYTF
-	TRBV3-1/TRBV3-2	TRBJ2-1	-	TGTGCCAGCAGCCGTCCGGGAGTACCCTACAATGAGCAGTTCTTC	CASSRPGVPYNEQFF
-	TRBV27	TRBJ1-1	-	TGTGCCAGCATGGGGCCAATGAACACTGAAGCTTTCTTT	CASMGPMNTEAFF
TRBD1	TRBV9	TRBJ2-1	-	TGTGCCAGCAGCGTAGGTTCGGACAGGGGTTATGAGCAGTTCTTC	CASSVGSDRGYEQFF